This T cell receptor (beta chain) originates from a study of shared clonotypes between healthy human individuals. Whole-study context: Donors had three CD4 naive, three CD4 memory, two CD8 naive and one CD8 memory plate apiece.

On this clone: Its antigen remains unidentified.

Overall study results and limits: Non-shared clonotypes had lower generation probabilities than clonotypes shared by all four sorted-subset donors.

J gave up 0 bases and V 4 bases, and 6 bases lay outside the gene matches. The CDR3 covers 14 residues. From germline, CDR1 is SQVTM and CDR2 ANQGSEA. Sequencing used immunoSEQ multiplex PCR; TCRdb keeps in-frame clones, though not all of them. Of fewer than 850,000 clones detected, 55% to 75% appear once; the ten largest clones hold 1.8%. The donor population consisted of healthy HIV-negative adults with no recent acute infections or vaccinations. Naive CD4+ cells were CD45RA-selected; the remaining cells were memory. The sequenced sample consisted of memory CD4+ T cells sorted from blood. Subset defined: CD45RA-negative fraction. The chain is built from TRBV29-1 and TRBJ2-7; the match to TRBD1 covers 7 bases. The sequence derives from a young woman in good health. The CDR3 protein is CSVGMGTASYEQYF. In nucleotides, the CDR3 is TGCAGCGTTGGGATGGGGACAGCCTCCTACGAGCAGTACTTC.